The 23 T cell receptor beta chains below all came from one sample that was sequenced in a study of shared T cell receptors in the human thymus. Clones were sequenced by immunoSEQ multiplex PCR, and TCRdb holds only the in-frame ones, with some missing. This sample has about 660,000 clones, with 85% to 90% found just once. The same data also contributed to another study, on human thymus T cells.

Source material: thymocytes. The source is a boy in the first two years of life with a congenital heart defect.

The CDR3 region has the DNA TGTGCCAGCAGCTCGTACCAGGTCCTGAACACTGAAGCTTTCTTT. It codes for CASSSYQVLNTEAFF. This sequence joins TRBV5-8 and TRBJ1-1; D is undetermined. V gave up 3 bases and J gave up 0 bases, with 12 bases separating them. Germline V gene data show CDR1 as SGHTS and CDR2 as YDEGEE. The CDR3 consists of 15 residues.

Points on this clone: Sequence at one end of the junction differs from germline and may be a read error. This rearrangement joins TRBV5-4 to TRBJ2-1; D is perhaps TRBD2 (6 bases). The V gene's germline CDR1 is SGHNT and CDR2 YYREEE (reference sequence). The CDR3 sequence is 13 residues long. CDR3 sequence reads: CASSLHSGRSLVF. The CDR3 DNA follows: TGTGCCAGCAGCTTGCACAGCGGGCGCAGCTTGGTCTTC.

The CDR3 loop is CAAGGDYPGEQYF. The DNA for the CDR3 is TGTGCCGCGGGCGGGGACTACCCGGGGGAGCAGTACTTC. The V call is TRBV6-1, the J call TRBJ2-7; 7 bases match TRBD2. The CDR3 runs to 13 residues. CDR1 MNHNS and CDR2 SASEGT come from the germline V gene. V trimming: 11 bases; J trimming: 7 bases; junction bases outside the gene matches: 14.

The chain combines TRBV28 with TRBJ2-7; tentatively, D is TRBD1 (5 bases). Between the trimmed V and J ends, which lost 10 bases and 0 bases, there was a span of 10 bases. The CDR3 contains 12 residues. Germline CDR1 is MDHEN and CDR2 is SYDVKM. CDR3 DNA sequence: TGTGCCACCACAACAGGCTCCTACGAGCAGTACTTC. Translated: CATTTGSYEQYF. Drawing the rest from reference TRBV28 and TRBJ2-7, the complete variable domain is DVKVTQSSRYLVKRTGEKVFLECVQDMDHENMFWYRQDPGLGLRLIYFSYDVKMKEKGDIPEGYSVSREKKERFSLILESASTNQTSMYLCATTTGSYEQYFGPGTRLTVT.

This clone was recorded only once. This chain joins TRBV7-9 and TRBJ2-1; 11 bases are shared with TRBD2. With 5 bases clipped from V and 2 bases from J, the junction kept 5 bases outside the gene matches. Germline V gene lookup returns CDR1 SEHNR and CDR2 FQNEAQ (reference sequence). The CDR3 length is 16 residues. The CDR3 sequence is CASSPRLAGPYNEQFF. The CDR3 coding sequence is TGTGCCAGCAGCCCCAGACTAGCGGGACCCTACAATGAGCAGTTCTTC.

This rearrangement joins TRBV7-9 to TRBJ1-2; the D is unclear. This CDR3 spans 13 amino acids. Germline V gives CDR1 SEHNR, CDR2 FQNEAQ (reference sequence). The V gene lost 5 bases and the J gene lost 8 bases, with 15 bases spanning the gap. The CDR3 DNA reads TGTGCCAGCAGCCTAGGACTGAGTGGGGGCTACACCTTC. Translated: CASSLGLSGGYTF. Drawing the rest from reference TRBV7-9 and TRBJ1-2, the complete variable domain is DTGVSQNPRHKITKRGQNVTFRCDPISEHNRLYWYRQTLGQGPEFLTYFQNEAQLEKSRLLSDRFSAERPKGSFSTLEIQRTEQGDSAMYLCASSLGLSGGYTFGSGTRLTVV.

This rearrangement joins TRBV4-2 to TRBJ2-2; the match to TRBD2 covers 10 bases. J lost 6 bases, V lost 1 base, and 5 bases had no gene match. Germline V CDR1 and CDR2: LGHNA, YNFKEQ. The CDR3 sequence is 16 residues long. In nucleotides, the CDR3 is TGTGCCAGCAGCCAAGCTCCTAGCGGGAGCCCCGGGGAGCTGTTTTTT. Translated: CASSQAPSGSPGELFF.

The chain joins TRBV7-9 to TRBJ2-7; 8 bases line up with TRBD2. Germline lookup yields CDR1 SEHNR and CDR2 FQNEAQ (reference sequence). This CDR3 comprises 13 residues. The ends lost 5 bases at V and 4 bases at J; junction bases unmatched: 4. DNA of the CDR3: TGTGCCAGCAGCATCGGGACTAGATACGAGCAGTACTTC. It yields the protein CASSIGTRYEQYF. The variable domain in full, with the rest retrieved from reference TRBV7-9 and TRBJ2-7, is DTGVSQNPRHKITKRGQNVTFRCDPISEHNRLYWYRQTLGQGPEFLTYFQNEAQLEKSRLLSDRFSAERPKGSFSTLEIQRTEQGDSAMYLCASSIGTRYEQYFGPGTRLTVT.

The rearrangement links TRBV4-3 to TRBJ2-1; the match to TRBD2 covers 8 bases. This CDR3 is 19 amino acids long. CDR1 is LGHNA, CDR2 YSLEER, per germline. The ends lost 0 bases at V and 5 bases at J; junction bases unmatched: 15. The CDR3 region is CASSQEASGSVRGHNEQFF. CDR3 coding DNA: TGCGCCAGCAGCCAAGAGGCCAGCGGGAGTGTAAGGGGACACAATGAGCAGTTCTTC.

The rearrangement links TRBV4-1 to TRBJ2-1, with a possible D match to TRBD1 (6 bases). CDR3 size: 18 residues. Per germline, CDR1 MGHRA and CDR2 YSYEKL. V gave up 0 bases and J gave up 8 bases, with 23 bases separating them. For the CDR3, the DNA is TGCGCCAGCAGCCAAGATAAGTGGGAACAGGGCGATCGAGATGAGCAGTTCTTC. Its protein is CASSQDKWEQGDRDEQFF.

The chain uses TRBV27 and TRBJ2-5, with TRBD2 as a possible D gene (6 bases). The length of the CDR3 is 16 residues. Germline CDR1 MNHEY, CDR2 SMNVEV (reference sequence). V shed 1 base and J shed 1 base, with 13 bases lying between them. CDR3 protein: CASSLLGSGIQETQYF. CDR3 DNA: TGTGCCAGCAGTTTATTGGGTAGCGGCATCCAAGAGACCCAGTACTTC.

This chain joins TRBV5-4 and TRBJ2-3; D gene unclear. Germline V gives CDR1 SGHNT, CDR2 YYREEE (reference sequence). Trimming stripped 0 bases from V and 2 bases from J, with 4 bases between. The CDR3 totals 13 residues. CDR3 region: CASSLADTDTQYF. DNA for the CDR3: TGTGCCAGCAGCTTGGCAGACACAGATACGCAGTATTTT. Full variable domain (missing parts from reference TRBV5-4 and TRBJ2-3): ETGVTQSPTHLIKTRGQQVTLRCSSQSGHNTVSWYQQALGQGPQFIFQYYREEENGRGNFPPRFSGLQFPNYSSELNVNALELDDSALYLCASSLADTDTQYFGPGTRLTVL.

CDR3 protein: CASSLYSMNTEAFF. The CDR3 DNA follows: TGTGCCAGCAGTTTATACAGCATGAACACTGAAGCTTTCTTT. The J gene is TRBJ1-1, the V gene TRBV27; D gene unclear. The CDR3 spans 14 residues. V was clipped by 1 base and J by 0 bases, with 6 bases between them. From germline, CDR1 is MNHEY and CDR2 SMNVEV (reference sequence).

The CDR3 DNA is TGTGCCAGTACCCCGGGACAGGGGAGGCCTCAGCCCCAGCATTTT. Translated, it gives CASTPGQGRPQPQHF. The chain links TRBV19 to TRBJ1-5; 10 nucleotides line up with TRBD1. This CDR3 comprises 15 residues. After removal of 7 bases from V and 6 bases from J, the junction contained 9 bases not matched to a gene. Germline CDR1 and CDR2: LNHDA and SQIVND (reference sequence).

This chain joins TRBV19 and TRBJ2-1; 8 bases line up with TRBD2. The CDR3 is made up of 12 amino acids. CDR1 is LNHDA and CDR2 is SQIVND in the germline V gene (reference sequence). Unmatched junction bases numbered 1, after V lost 5 bases and J lost 7 bases. The CDR3 protein is CASSPSGNEQFF. CDR3 nucleotides: TGTGCCAGTAGTCCTAGCGGGAATGAGCAGTTCTTC.

This chain connects TRBV27 to TRBJ2-3; tentatively, D is TRBD2 (6 bases). The CDR3 runs 16 residues. Trimming removed 4 bases at V and 1 base at J, with 15 bases between. Germline loops: CDR1 MNHEY, CDR2 SMNVEV (reference sequence). The CDR3 region is CASSSQRVEGTDTQYF. As DNA, the CDR3 is TGTGCCAGCAGTTCCCAGCGGGTGGAGGGCACAGATACGCAGTATTTT.

V and J are TRBV4-3 and TRBJ1-1; 7 bases match TRBD1. This CDR3 has 12 residues. The trim removed 3 bases at V and 8 bases at J, leaving 3 bases unmatched. Germline CDR1 reads LGHNA; CDR2 reads YSLEER. The CDR3 sequence is CASSHPGQEAFF. In DNA form, the CDR3 reads TGCGCCAGCAGCCACCCGGGACAGGAAGCTTTCTTT.

The rearrangement uses TRBV4-1 and TRBJ1-2; weak D call: TRBD1 (5 bases). V lost 0 bases to trimming and J lost 4 bases, with 12 bases between them. This CDR3 is 15 amino acids long. The V gene's germline CDR1 is MGHRA and CDR2 YSYEKL. DNA of the CDR3: TGCGCCAGCAGCCAAGACAGGGAACGGAGCTATGGCTACACCTTC. It codes for CASSQDRERSYGYTF.

The genes are TRBV18 and TRBJ2-7; 8 nucleotides agree with TRBD1. The V and J ends lost 5 bases and 6 bases, in that order; junction bases with no gene match: 3. There are 12 residues in the CDR3. The germline gives CDR1 KGHSH, CDR2 LQKENI. CDR3 nucleotides: TGTGCCAGCTCAGGCAGGGGGCGCGAGCAGTACTTC. The encoded protein is CASSGRGREQYF.

The gene calls are TRBV7-2 and TRBJ1-1, with D possibly being TRBD1 (5 bases). The germline V gene encodes CDR1 SGHTA and CDR2 FQGNSA. V was trimmed by 11 bases and J by 1 base, leaving 11 bases between them. CDR3 size: 12 residues. CDR3 coding DNA: TGTGCCGCCCGACAGCAGAACACTGAAGCTTTCTTT. Its translation is CAARQQNTEAFF.

The gene calls are TRBV6-7 and TRBJ1-4; 9 positions agree with TRBD1. TRBV6-7 is an open reading frame whose function is uncertain. V was clipped by 6 bases and J by 7 bases; unmatched bases: 6. This CDR3 has 14 residues. For the CDR3, the DNA is TGTGCCAGCAGGAGGGACAGGGTAATTGAAAAACTGTTTTTT. Its translation is CASRRDRVIEKLFF.

V gene TRBV25-1 combines with J gene TRBJ2-1, with TRBD2 matching over 14 bases. CDR1 is MGHDK, CDR2 SYGVNS, per germline. There are 17 residues in the CDR3. V dropped 4 bases and J dropped 1; count of bases not matched to a gene: 3. Here the CDR3 DNA reads TGTGCCAGCAGTGGACTAGCGGGAGGGTCGTCCTACAATGAGCAGTTCTTC. Translating it yields CASSGLAGGSSYNEQFF.

V and J are TRBV28 and TRBJ2-3, with TRBD2 matching over 10 bases. Germline V gene lookup returns CDR1 MDHEN and CDR2 SYDVKM. CDR3 size: 14 residues. The CDR3 region has the DNA TGTGCATTCTCAAGCGGGAGGGCCGCAGATACGCAGTATTTT. Its protein product is CAFSSGRAADTQYF.